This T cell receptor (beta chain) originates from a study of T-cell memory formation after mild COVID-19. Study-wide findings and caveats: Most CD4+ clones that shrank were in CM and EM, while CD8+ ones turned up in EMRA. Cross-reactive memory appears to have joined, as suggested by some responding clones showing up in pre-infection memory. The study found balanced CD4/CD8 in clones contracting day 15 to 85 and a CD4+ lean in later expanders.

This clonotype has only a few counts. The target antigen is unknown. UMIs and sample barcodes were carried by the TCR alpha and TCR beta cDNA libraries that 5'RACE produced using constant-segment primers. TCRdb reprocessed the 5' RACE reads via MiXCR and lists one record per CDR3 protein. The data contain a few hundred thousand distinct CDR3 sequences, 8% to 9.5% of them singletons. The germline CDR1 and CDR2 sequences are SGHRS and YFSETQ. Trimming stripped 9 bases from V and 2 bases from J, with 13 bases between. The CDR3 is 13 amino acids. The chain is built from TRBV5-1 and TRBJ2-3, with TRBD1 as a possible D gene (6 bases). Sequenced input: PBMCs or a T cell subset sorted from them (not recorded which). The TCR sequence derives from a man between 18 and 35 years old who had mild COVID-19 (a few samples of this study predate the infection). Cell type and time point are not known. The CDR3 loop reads CATRRTVTDTQYF. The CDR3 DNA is TGCGCCACCCGGCGGACAGTCACAGATACGCAGTATTTT.